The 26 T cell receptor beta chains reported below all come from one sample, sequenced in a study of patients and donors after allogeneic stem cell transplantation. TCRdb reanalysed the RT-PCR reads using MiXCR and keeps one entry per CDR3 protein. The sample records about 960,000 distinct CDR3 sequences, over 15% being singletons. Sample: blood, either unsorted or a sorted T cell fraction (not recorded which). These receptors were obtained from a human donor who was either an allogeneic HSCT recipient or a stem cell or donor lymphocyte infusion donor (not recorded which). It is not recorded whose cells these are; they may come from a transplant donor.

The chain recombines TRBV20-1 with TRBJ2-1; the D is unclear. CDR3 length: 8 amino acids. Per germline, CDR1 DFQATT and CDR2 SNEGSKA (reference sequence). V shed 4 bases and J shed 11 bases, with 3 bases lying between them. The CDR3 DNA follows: TGCAGTGCTAATCAGCAGTTCTTC. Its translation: CSANQQFF.

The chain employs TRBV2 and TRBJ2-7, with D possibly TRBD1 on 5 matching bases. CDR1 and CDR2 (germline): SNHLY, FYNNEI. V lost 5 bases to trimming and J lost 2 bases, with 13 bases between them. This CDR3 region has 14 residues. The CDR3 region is CASSKTESPYEQYF. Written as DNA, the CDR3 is TGTGCCAGCAGTAAGACAGAATCGCCCTACGAGCAGTACTTC.

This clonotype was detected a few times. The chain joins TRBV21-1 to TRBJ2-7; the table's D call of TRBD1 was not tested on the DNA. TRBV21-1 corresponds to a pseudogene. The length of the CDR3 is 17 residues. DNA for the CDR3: TGTGCCAGCAGCAAAAGCGTCGGGCAGGGGGTAGCCTACGAGCAGTACTTC. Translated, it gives CASSKSVGQGVAYEQYF.

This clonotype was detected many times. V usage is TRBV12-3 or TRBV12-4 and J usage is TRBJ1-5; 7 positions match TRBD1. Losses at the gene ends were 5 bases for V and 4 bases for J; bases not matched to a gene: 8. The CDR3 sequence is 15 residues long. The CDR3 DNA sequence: TGTGCCAGCAGTGCGGGACAGCAGTCAAATCAGCCCCAGCATTTT. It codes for CASSAGQQSNQPQHF.

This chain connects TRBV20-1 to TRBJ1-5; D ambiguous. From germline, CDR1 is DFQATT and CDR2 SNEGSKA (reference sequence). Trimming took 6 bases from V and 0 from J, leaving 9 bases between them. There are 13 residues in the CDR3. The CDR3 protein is CSAVIGSNQPQHF. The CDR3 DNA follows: TGCAGTGCCGTTATTGGTAGCAATCAGCCCCAGCATTTT.

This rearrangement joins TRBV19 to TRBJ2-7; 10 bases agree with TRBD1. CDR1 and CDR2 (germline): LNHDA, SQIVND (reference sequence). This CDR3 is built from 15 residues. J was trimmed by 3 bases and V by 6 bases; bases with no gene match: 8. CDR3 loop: CASSTTGQGGYEQYF. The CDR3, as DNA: TGTGCCAGTAGCACGACCGGACAGGGGGGCTACGAGCAGTACTTC.

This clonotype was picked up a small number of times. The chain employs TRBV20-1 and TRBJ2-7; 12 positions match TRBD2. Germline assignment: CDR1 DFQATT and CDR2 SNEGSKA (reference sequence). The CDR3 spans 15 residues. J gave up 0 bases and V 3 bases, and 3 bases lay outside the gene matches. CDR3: CSARELAGGSYEQYF. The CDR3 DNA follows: TGCAGTGCTAGGGAACTAGCGGGGGGCTCCTACGAGCAGTACTTC.

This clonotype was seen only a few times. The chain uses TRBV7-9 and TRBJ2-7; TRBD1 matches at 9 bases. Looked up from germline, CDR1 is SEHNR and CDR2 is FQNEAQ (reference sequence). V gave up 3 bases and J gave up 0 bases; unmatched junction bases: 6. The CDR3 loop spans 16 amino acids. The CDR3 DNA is TGTGCCAGCAGCTTTCCGGGACAGGGCAACTCCTACGAGCAGTACTTC. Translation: CASSFPGQGNSYEQYF.

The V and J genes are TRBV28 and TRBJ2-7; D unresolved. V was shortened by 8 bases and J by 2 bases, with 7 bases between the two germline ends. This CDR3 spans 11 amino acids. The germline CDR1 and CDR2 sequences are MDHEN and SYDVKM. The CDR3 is CASRLAYEQYF. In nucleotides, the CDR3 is TGTGCCAGCCGACTGGCCTACGAGCAGTACTTC.

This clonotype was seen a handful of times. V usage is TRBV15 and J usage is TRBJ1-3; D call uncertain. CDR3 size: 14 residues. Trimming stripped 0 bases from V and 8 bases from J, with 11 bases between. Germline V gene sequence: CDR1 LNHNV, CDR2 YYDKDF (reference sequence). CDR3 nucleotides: TGTGCCACCAGCAGAGATCCTAGACGGTACACCATATATTTT. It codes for CATSRDPRRYTIYF.

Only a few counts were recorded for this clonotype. DNA of the CDR3: TGCAGTGCTAGAGATGACAGCTCCTACGAGCAGTACTTC. Translating it yields CSARDDSSYEQYF. This chain uses TRBV20-1 with TRBJ2-7; tentatively, D is TRBD1 (5 bases). The CDR3 is made up of 13 amino acids. Trimming removed 0 bases at V and 0 bases at J, with 6 bases between. Germline CDR1 is DFQATT and CDR2 is SNEGSKA (reference sequence).

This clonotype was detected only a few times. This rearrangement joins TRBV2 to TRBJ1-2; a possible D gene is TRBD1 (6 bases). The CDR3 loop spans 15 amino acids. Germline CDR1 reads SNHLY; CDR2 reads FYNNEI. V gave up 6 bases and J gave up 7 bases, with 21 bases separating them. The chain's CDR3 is CASRVPSRGGSGYTF. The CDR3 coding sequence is TGTGCCAGCAGGGTCCCCAGCAGGGGAGGGAGTGGCTACACCTTC.

CDR3 sequence reads: CASSDPIAFDPTDTQYF. CDR3 coding DNA: TGTGCCAGCAGTGATCCGATTGCCTTCGACCCCACAGATACGCAGTATTTT. The gene calls are TRBV2 and TRBJ2-3; D is unresolved. Germline loops: CDR1 SNHLY, CDR2 FYNNEI. The CDR3 is 17 amino acids. Trimming left V 3 bases short and J 2 bases short, with 18 bases between. The whole variable domain, remainder taken from reference TRBV2 and TRBJ2-3, is EPEVTQTPSHQVTQMGQEVILRCVPISNHLYFYWYRQILGQKVEFLVSFYNNEISEKSEIFDDQFSVERPDGSNFTLKIRSTKLEDSAMYFCASSDPIAFDPTDTQYFGPGTRLTVL.

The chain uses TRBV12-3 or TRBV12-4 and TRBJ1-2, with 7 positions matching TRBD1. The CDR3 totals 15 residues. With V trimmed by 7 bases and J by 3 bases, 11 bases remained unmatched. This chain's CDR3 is CASNAPSTGHYGYTF. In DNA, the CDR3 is TGTGCCAGCAACGCCCCGTCGACAGGGCACTATGGCTACACCTTC.

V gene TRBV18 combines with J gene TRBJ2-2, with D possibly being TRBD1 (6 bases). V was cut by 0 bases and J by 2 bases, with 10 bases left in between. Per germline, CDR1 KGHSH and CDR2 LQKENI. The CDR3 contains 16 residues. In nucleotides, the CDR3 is TGTGCCAGCTCACCACCGGGCAGGGGAAACACCGGGGAGCTGTTTTTT. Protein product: CASSPPGRGNTGELFF.

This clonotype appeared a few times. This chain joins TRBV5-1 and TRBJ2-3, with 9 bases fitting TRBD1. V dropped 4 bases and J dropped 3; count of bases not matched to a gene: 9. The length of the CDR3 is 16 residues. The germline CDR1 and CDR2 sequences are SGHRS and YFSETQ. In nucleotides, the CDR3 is TGCGCCAGCAGCATGGCGCCGGGACAGGGTACAGATACGCAGTATTTT. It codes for CASSMAPGQGTDTQYF.

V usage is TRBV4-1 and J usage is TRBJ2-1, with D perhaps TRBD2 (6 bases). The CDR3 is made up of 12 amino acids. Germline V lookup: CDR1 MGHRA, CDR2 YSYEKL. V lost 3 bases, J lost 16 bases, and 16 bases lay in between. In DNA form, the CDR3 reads TGCGCCAGCAGCCAGGTACTCGGGAGACGATTCTTC. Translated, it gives CASSQVLGRRFF.

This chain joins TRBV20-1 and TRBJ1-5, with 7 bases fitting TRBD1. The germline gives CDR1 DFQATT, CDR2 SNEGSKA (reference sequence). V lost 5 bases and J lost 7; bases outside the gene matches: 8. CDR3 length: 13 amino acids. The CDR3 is CSAPQGGGQPQHF. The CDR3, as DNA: TGCAGTGCTCCTCAGGGGGGCGGACAGCCCCAGCATTTT.

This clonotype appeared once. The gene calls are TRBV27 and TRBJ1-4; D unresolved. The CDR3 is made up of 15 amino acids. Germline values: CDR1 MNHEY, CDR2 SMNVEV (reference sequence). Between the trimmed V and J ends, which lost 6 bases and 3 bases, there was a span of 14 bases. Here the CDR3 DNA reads TGTGCCAGCAGCCTAACGTCTCAGGCTAATGAAAAACTGTTTTTT. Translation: CASSLTSQANEKLFF. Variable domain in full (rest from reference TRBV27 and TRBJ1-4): EAQVTQNPRYLITVTGKKLTVTCSQNMNHEYMSWYRQDPGLGLRQIYYSMNVEVTDKGDVPEGYKVSRKEKRNFPLILESPSPNQTSLYFCASSLTSQANEKLFFGSGTQLSVL.

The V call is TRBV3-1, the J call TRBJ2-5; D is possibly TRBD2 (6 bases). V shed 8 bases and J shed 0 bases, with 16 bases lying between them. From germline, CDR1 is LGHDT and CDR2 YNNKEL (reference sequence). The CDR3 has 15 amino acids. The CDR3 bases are TGTGCCAGCTTCCGGGACTCCTGGTACCAAGAGACCCAGTACTTC. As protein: CASFRDSWYQETQYF.

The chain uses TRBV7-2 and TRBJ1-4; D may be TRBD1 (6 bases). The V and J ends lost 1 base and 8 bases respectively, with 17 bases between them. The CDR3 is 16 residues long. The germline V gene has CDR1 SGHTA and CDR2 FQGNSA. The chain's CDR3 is CASSLVAGAGLEKLFF. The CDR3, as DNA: TGTGCCAGCAGCTTAGTTGCAGGGGCCGGTCTAGAAAAACTGTTTTTT.

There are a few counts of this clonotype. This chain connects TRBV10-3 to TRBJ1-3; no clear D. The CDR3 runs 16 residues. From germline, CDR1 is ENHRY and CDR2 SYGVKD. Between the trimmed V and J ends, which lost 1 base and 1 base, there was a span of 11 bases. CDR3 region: CAISEFGLSSGNTIYF. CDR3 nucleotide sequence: TGTGCCATCAGTGAGTTCGGACTGTCGTCTGGAAACACCATATATTTT.

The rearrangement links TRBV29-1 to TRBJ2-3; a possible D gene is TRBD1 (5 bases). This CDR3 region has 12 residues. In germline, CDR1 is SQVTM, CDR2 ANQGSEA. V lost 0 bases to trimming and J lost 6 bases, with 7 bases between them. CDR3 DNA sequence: TGCAGCGTTGAAGATAAGGGGGATACGCAGTATTTT. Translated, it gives CSVEDKGDTQYF.

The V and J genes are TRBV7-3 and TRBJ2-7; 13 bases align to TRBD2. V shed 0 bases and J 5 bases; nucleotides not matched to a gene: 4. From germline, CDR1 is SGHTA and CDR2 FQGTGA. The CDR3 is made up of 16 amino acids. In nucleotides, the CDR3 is TGTGCCAGCAGCTTAACACTAGCGGGGGGGCTGAACGAGCAGTACTTC. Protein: CASSLTLAGGLNEQYF.

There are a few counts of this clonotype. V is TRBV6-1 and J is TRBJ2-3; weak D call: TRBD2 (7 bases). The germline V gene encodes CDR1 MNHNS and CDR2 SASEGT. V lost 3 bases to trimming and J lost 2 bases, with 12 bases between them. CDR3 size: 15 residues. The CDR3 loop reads CASSDRGAITDTQYF. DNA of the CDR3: TGTGCCAGCAGTGATCGGGGGGCTATCACAGATACGCAGTATTTT.

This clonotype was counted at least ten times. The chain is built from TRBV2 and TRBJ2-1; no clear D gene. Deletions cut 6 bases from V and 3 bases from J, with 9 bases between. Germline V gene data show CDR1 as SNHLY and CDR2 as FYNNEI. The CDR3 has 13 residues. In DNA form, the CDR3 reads TGTGCCAGCAGAGGACGGAGCTACAATGAGCAGTTCTTC. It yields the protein CASRGRSYNEQFF. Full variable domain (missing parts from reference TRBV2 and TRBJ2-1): EPEVTQTPSHQVTQMGQEVILRCVPISNHLYFYWYRQILGQKVEFLVSFYNNEISEKSEIFDDQFSVERPDGSNFTLKIRSTKLEDSAMYFCASRGRSYNEQFFGPGTRLTVL.